These T cell receptor beta chains were read from a single sample in a study of cytomegalovirus exposure and HLA in healthy donors. Generated by immunoSEQ multiplex PCR, the TCRdb table keeps only in-frame clones and is missing some. The repertoire has about 130,000 clones, 80% to 90% of them found once; the top ten carry 6.2%. The sequencing input was PBMCs. The receptor set was obtained from a woman in her 30s in good health and CMV-seropositive. Each CDR3 is given with its conserved first and last residue. A D gene is named only where the DNA matches it firmly. Where a row states a size, it is once, few, many or the class of an expanded clone; other rows omit it.

clone_size	d_call	v_call	j_call	cdr3_nt	cdr3_aa
.	TRBD2	TRBV9	TRBJ2-5	TGTGCCAGCAGCTCACGACTAGCGGGAGTCGAGACCCAGTACTTC	CASSSRLAGVETQYF
.	TRBD1	TRBV28	TRBJ2-7	TGTGCCAGCAGTCTCCGGGACAGTAGGACCTACGAGCAGTACTTC	CASSLRDSRTYEQYF
.	TRBD1	TRBV7-9	TRBJ1-4	TGTGCCAGCAGCCCTAGGCCACCGGGACAGACCGATAATGAAAAACTGTTTTTT	CASSPRPPGQTDNEKLFF
.	TRBD2	TRBV27	TRBJ2-1	TGTGCCAGTGGGGGTAGCGGGTCAAATGAGCAGTTCTTC	CASGGSGSNEQFF
few	.	TRBV7-9	TRBJ1-6	TGTGCCAGCAGCTTCGCCCTTACAGGGAGCTCCTATAATTCACCCCTCCACTTT	CASSFALTGSSYNSPLHF
.	.	TRBV29-1	TRBJ2-3	TGCAGCGTTGAAGATTTGGGCGGGCCCACAGATACGCAGTATTTT	CSVEDLGGPTDTQYF
.	.	TRBV4-1	TRBJ2-7	TGCGCCAGCAGCCAAGTCTGGGTAGCGCCCGAGCAGTACTTC	CASSQVWVAPEQYF
.	TRBD1	TRBV28	TRBJ2-3	TGTGCCAGCAGTTTAATGGGACAGGGGGCCACAGATACGCAGTATTTT	CASSLMGQGATDTQYF
.	.	TRBV15	TRBJ2-1	TGTGCCACCAGCAGAGACCCCTCGGGAAGGAATGAGCAGTTCTTC	CATSRDPSGRNEQFF
.	TRBD2	TRBV29-1	TRBJ2-1	TGCAGCGCGCGGGAGACGGGGAACAATGAGCAGTTCTTC	CSARETGNNEQFF
.	.	TRBV28	TRBJ2-1	TGTGCCAGCAGTTTAGGCGGGACGGCCCTCAATGAGCAGTTCTTC	CASSLGGTALNEQFF
.	.	TRBV12-5	TRBJ2-5	TGTGCTAGTGGTTCTGCCCTACGTATCCCTAGCGCAGAGACCCAGTACTTC	CASGSALRIPSAETQYF
.	.	TRBV5-1	TRBJ2-3	TGCGCCAGCAGCCATGGGACAAGTCTCTGGGATACGCAGTATTTT	CASSHGTSLWDTQYF
.	TRBD1	TRBV6-5	TRBJ2-7	TGTGCCAGCAGCAGGACGACAGGGCTCTACGAGCAGTACTTC	CASSRTTGLYEQYF
.	.	TRBV27	TRBJ2-4	TGTGCCAGCAGTTTGGCGGGGTTAGCCAAAAACATTCAGTACTTC	CASSLAGLAKNIQYF
.	.	TRBV28	TRBJ1-5	TGTGCCAGCAGTAAACCGACAGGATCAAATCAGCCCCAGCATTTT	CASSKPTGSNQPQHF
.	.	TRBV29-1	TRBJ1-2	TGCAGCGTTAATACTAACTATGGCTACACCTTC	CSVNTNYGYTF
.	TRBD1	TRBV5-1	TRBJ1-1	TGCGCCAGCAGCTCGAACAGGGGGGACACTGAAGCTTTCTTT	CASSSNRGDTEAFF
.	.	TRBV6-5	TRBJ1-1	TGTGCCAGCACCCCACAGCAGGGAATCACTGAAGCTTTCTTT	CASTPQQGITEAFF
.	TRBD1	TRBV2	TRBJ2-7	TGTGCCAGCAGTCAGGACAGGGATAAGGGCCATTACGAGCAGTACTTC	CASSQDRDKGHYEQYF
.	.	TRBV6-1	TRBJ1-5	TGTGCCAGCAGTGAAGTTTTAGGGTCACGGGGGCCCCAGCATTTT	CASSEVLGSRGPQHF
.	TRBD2	TRBV13	TRBJ2-5	TGTGCCAGCAGCCTTGGGACTAGCGGGAGGGCCTTCGTGGAGACCCAGTACTTC	CASSLGTSGRAFVETQYF